One TCR beta chain is described in this entry. CDR1 and CDR2 (germline): LNHDA, SQIVND (reference sequence). Between the trimmed V and J ends, which lost 4 bases and 5 bases, there was a span of 9 bases. This CDR3 has 13 amino acids. Authors' processing steps: Estimates of nucleated cell counts were drawn from the amplification of reference gene primers. TCRdb's table, derived via immunoSEQ multiplex PCR, lists solely in-frame clones and lacks some. V and J calls and clone size come straight from that table; D and trimming were deduced from the DNA. The profile shows 70,000 to 85,000 clones, over 75% of them singletons. The data were obtained in a study of blood T cell repertoires in COVID-19. Study context: Whether acute or convalescent, the COVID-19 samples came from the United States, Italy and Spain.

The chain carries TRBV19 and TRBJ1-5; maybe TRBD1 (5 bases). The receptor's source is an older man with active or convalescent COVID-19. Sequencing was performed on peripheral blood. CDR3 sequence reads: CASSKQVDQPQHF. CDR3 DNA sequence: TGTGCCAGTAGTAAACAGGTTGATCAGCCCCAGCATTTT.